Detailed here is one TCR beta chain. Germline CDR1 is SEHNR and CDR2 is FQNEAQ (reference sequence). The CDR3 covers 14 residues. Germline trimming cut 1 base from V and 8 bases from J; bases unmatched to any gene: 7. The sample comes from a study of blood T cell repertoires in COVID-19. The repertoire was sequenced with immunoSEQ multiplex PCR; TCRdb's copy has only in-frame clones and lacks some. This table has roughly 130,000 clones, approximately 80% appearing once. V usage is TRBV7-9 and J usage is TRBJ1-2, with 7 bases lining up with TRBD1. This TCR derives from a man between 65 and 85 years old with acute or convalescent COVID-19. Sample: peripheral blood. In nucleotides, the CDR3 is TGTGCCAGCAGCTTAGAAGGGGGCGCTCGGGGCTACACCTTC. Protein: CASSLEGGARGYTF.